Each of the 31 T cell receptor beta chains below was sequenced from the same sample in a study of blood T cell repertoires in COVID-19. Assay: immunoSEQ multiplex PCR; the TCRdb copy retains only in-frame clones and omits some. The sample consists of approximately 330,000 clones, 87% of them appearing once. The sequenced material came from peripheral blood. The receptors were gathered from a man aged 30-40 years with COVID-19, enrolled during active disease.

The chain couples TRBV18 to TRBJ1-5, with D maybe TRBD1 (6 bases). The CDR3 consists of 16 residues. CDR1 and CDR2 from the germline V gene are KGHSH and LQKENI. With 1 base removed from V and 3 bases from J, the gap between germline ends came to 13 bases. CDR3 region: CASSPQGGDTNQPQHF. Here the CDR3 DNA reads TGTGCCAGCTCACCACAGGGTGGGGACACCAATCAGCCCCAGCATTTT. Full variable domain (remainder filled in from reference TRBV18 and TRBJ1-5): NAGVMQNPRHLVRRRGQEARLRCSPMKGHSHVYWYRQLPEEGLKFMVYLQKENIIDESGMPKERFSAEFPKEGPSILRIQQVVRGDSAAYFCASSPQGGDTNQPQHFGDGTRLSIL.

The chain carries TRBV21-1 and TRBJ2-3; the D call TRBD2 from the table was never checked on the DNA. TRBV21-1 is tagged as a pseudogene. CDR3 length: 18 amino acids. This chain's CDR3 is CASSKDRRAGGGTDTQYF. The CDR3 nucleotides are TGTGCCAGCAGCAAAGATCGTCGGGCGGGGGGAGGCACAGATACGCAGTATTTT.

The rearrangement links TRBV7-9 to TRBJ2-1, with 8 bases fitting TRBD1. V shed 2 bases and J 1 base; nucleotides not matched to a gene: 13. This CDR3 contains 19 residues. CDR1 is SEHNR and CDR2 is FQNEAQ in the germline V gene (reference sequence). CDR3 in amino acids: CASSLYPDRGGSSYNEQFF. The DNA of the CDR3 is TGTGCCAGCAGCTTATACCCTGACAGGGGAGGAAGTTCCTACAATGAGCAGTTCTTC.

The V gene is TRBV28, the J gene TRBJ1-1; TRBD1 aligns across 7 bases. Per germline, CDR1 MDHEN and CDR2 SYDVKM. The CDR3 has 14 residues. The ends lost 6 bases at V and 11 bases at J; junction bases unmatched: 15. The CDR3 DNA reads TGTGCCAGCAGCTCTAAAGGGACAGCCGATTTGGCTTTCTTT. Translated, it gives CASSSKGTADLAFF.

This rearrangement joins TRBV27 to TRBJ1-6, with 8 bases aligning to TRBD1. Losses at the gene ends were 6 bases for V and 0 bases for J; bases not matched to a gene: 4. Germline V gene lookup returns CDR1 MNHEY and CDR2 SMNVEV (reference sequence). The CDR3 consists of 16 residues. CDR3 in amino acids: CASRLDRGSYNSPLHF. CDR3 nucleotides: TGTGCCAGCAGACTAGACAGGGGCTCCTATAATTCACCCCTCCACTTT.

The CDR3 reads CASSLALAGVYEQYF. CDR3 in DNA: TGTGCCAGCAGCTTAGCACTAGCGGGAGTATACGAGCAGTACTTC. This rearrangement joins TRBV7-2 to TRBJ2-7, with 11 positions matching TRBD2. Germline CDR1 and CDR2: SGHTA and FQGNSA. V gave up 0 bases and J gave up 4 bases; unmatched junction bases: 2. This CDR3 has 15 residues.

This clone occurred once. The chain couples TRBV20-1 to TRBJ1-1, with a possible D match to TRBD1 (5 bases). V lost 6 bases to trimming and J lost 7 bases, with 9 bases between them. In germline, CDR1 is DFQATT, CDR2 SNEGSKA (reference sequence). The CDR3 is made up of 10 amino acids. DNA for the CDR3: TGCAGTGCCCGGACACTTGAAGCTTTCTTT. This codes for CSARTLEAFF.

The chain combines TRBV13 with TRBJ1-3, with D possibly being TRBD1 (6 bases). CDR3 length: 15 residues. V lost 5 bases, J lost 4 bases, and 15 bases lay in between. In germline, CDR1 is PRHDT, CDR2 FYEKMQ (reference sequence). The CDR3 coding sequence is TGTGCCAGCAGCCCCACAGGGTTAGTGGGAAACACCATATATTTT. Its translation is CASSPTGLVGNTIYF.

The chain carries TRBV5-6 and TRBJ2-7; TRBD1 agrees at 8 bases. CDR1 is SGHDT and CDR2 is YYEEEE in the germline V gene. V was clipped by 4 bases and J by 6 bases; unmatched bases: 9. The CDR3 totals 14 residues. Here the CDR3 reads CASSHGTGLAEQYF. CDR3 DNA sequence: TGTGCCAGCAGCCACGGGACAGGACTTGCCGAGCAGTACTTC.

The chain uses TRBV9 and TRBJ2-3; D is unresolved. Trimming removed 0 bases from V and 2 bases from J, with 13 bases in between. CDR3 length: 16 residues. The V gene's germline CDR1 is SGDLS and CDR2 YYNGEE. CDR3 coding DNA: TGTGCCAGCAGCGTAGCCAGGTCCTCCTACACAGATACGCAGTATTTT. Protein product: CASSVARSSYTDTQYF.

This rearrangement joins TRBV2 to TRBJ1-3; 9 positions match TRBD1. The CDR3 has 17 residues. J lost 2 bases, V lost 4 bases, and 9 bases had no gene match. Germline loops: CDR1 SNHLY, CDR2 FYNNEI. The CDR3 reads CASSASMGQGAGNTIYF. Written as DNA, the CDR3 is TGTGCCAGCAGTGCTTCTATGGGACAGGGTGCTGGAAACACCATATATTTT.

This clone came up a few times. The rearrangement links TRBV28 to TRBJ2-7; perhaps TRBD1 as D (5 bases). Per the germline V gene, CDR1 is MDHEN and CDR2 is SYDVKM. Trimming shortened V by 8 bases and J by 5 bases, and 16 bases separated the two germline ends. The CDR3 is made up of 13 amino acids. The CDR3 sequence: CASRPAGRNEQYF. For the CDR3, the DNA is TGTGCCAGCCGCCCCGCAGGGCGGAACGAGCAGTACTTC. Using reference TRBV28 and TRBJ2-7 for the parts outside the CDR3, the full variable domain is DVKVTQSSRYLVKRTGEKVFLECVQDMDHENMFWYRQDPGLGLRLIYFSYDVKMKEKGDIPEGYSVSREKKERFSLILESASTNQTSMYLCASRPAGRNEQYFGPGTRLTVT.

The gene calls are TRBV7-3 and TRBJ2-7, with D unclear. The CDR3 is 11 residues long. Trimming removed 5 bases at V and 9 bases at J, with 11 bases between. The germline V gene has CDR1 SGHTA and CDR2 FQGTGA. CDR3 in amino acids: CASSPGIGQYF. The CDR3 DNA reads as TGTGCCAGCAGCCCCGGTATTGGGCAGTACTTC.

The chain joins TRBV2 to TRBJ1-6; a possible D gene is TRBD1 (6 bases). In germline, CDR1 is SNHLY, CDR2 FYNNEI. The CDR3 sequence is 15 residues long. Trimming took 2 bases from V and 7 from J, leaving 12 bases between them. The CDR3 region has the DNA TGTGCCAGCAGTGAACAGGGGATTTGGAATTCACCCCTCCACTTT. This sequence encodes CASSEQGIWNSPLHF.

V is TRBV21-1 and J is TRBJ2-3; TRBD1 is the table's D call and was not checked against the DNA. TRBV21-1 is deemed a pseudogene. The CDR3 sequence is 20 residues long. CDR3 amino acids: CASSKEAAGQGPTDTDTQYF. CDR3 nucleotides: TGTGCCAGCAGCAAAGAAGCGGCAGGACAGGGACCAACTGACACAGATACGCAGTATTTT.

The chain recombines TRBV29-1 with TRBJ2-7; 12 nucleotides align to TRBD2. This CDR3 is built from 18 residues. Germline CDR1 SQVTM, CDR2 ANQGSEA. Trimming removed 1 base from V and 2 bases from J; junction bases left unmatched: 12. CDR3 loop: CSVEAPQTSGGYPYEQYF. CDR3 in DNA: TGCAGCGTTGAAGCTCCCCAGACTAGCGGGGGTTACCCCTACGAGCAGTACTTC.

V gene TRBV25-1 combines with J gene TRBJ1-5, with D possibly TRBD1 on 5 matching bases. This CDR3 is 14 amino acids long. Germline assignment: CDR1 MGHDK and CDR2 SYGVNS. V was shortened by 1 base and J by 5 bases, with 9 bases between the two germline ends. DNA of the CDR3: TGTGCCAGCAGTGAATTATGGGGGGATCAGCCCCAGCATTTT. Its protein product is CASSELWGDQPQHF.

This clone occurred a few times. The CDR3 loop reads CASSITSTDTQYF. DNA of the CDR3: TGTGCCAGCAGCATAACTAGTACAGATACGCAGTATTTT. The J gene is TRBJ2-3, the V gene TRBV6-2 or TRBV6-3, with D possibly TRBD2 on 5 matching bases. The germline V gene encodes CDR1 MNHEY and CDR2 SVGEGT. The ends were cut back, 6 bases at V and 3 bases at J, with 10 bases in the middle. This CDR3 comprises 13 residues.

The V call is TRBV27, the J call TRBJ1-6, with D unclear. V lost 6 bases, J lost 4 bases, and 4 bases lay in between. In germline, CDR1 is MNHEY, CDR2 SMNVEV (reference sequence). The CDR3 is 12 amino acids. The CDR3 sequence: CASSRYNSPLHF. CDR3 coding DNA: TGTGCCAGCAGCCGGTATAATTCACCCCTCCACTTT.

This CDR3 reads CASSEAQVYGYTF. CDR3 coding DNA: TGTGCCAGCAGTGAAGCGCAGGTCTATGGCTACACCTTC. The chain recombines TRBV2 with TRBJ1-2; the D is unclear. CDR1 SNHLY and CDR2 FYNNEI come from the germline V gene. The CDR3 spans 13 residues. The V end lost 0 bases, the J end lost 4 bases, and 6 bases lay between the germline ends.

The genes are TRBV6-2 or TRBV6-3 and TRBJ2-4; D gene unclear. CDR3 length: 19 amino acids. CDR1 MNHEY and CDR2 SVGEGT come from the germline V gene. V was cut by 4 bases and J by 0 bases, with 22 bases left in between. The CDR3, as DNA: TGTGCCAGCAGTTCCCGGGTCGCAAACAATTTCCTAGCCAAAAACATTCAGTACTTC. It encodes CASSSRVANNFLAKNIQYF.

In DNA form, the CDR3 reads TGTGCCAGCAGCCAAGACAGGGTGTATGGCTACACCTTC. Its protein is CASSQDRVYGYTF. J is TRBJ1-2 and V is TRBV14, with a tentative D call TRBD1 (5 bases). The CDR3 is 13 residues long. The V gene lost 0 bases and the J gene lost 5 bases, with 7 bases spanning the gap. Germline values: CDR1 SGHDN, CDR2 FVKESK.

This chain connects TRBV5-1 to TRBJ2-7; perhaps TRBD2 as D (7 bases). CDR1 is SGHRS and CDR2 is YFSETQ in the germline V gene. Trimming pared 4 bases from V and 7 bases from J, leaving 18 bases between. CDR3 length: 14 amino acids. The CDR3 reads CASSMGGTTREQYF. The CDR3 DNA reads TGCGCCAGCAGCATGGGGGGGACAACTCGGGAGCAGTACTTC.

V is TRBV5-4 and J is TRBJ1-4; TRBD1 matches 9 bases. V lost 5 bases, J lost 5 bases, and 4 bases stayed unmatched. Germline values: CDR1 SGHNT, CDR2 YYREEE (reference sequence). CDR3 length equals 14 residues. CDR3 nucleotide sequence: TGTGCCAGCAGTTTCGGGACAGGGAATGAAAAACTGTTTTTT. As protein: CASSFGTGNEKLFF.

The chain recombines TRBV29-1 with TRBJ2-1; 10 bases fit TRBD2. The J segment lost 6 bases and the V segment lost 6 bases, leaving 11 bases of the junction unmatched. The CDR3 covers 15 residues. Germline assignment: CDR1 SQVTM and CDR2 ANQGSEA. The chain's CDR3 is CSVARLAGRANEQFF. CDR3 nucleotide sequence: TGCAGCGTGGCCAGACTAGCGGGTCGAGCCAATGAGCAGTTCTTC.

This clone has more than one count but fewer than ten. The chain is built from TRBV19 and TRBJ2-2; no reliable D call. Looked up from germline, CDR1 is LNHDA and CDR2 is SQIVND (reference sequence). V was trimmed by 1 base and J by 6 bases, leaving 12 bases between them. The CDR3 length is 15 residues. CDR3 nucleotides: TGTGCCAGTAGTATAGGACCCGGGTATTCCGGGGAGCTGTTTTTT. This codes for CASSIGPGYSGELFF.

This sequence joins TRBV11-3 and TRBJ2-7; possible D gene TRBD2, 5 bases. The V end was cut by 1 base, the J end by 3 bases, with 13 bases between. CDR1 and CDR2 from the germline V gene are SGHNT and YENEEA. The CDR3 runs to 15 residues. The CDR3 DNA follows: TGTGCCAGCAGCTTAGCGTCGGGGAGAGACTACGAGCAGTACTTC. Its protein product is CASSLASGRDYEQYF.

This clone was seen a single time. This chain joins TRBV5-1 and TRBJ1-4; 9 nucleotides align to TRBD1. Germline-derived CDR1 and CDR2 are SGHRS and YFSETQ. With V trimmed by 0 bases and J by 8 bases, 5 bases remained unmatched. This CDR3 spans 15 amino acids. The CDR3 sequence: CASSLGGQGWEKLFF. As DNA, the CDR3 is TGCGCCAGCAGCTTGGGGGGACAGGGTTGGGAAAAACTGTTTTTT.

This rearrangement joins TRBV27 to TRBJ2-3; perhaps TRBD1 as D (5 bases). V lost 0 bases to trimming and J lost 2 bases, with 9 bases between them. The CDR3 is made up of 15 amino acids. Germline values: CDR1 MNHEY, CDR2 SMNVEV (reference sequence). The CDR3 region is CASSLSGRATDTQYF. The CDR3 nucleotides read TGTGCCAGCAGTTTATCGGGCAGGGCCACAGATACGCAGTATTTT.

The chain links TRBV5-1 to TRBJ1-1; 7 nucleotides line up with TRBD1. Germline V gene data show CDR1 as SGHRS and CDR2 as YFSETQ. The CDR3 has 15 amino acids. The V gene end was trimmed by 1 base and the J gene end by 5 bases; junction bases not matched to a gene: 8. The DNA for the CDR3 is TGCGCCAGCAGCTTGAGGACAGGAGACACGACTGAAGCTTTCTTT. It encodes CASSLRTGDTTEAFF.

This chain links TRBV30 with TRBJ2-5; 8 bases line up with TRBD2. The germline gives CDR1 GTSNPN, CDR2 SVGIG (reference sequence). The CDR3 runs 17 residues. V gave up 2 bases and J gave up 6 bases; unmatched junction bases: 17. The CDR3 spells CAWSPPKKRESVKTQYF. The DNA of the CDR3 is TGTGCCTGGAGTCCCCCAAAGAAGCGGGAGTCGGTTAAGACCCAGTACTTC.